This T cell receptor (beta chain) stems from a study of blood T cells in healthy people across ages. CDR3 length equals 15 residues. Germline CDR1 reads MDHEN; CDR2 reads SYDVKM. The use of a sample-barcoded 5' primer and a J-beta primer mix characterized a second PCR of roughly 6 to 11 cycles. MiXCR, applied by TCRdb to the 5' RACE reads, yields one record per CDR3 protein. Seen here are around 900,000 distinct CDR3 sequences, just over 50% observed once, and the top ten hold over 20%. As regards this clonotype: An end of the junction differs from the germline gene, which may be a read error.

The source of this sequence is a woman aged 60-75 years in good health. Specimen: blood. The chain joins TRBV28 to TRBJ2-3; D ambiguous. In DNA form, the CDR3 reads TGTGGCAGCAGGCTGGCGACGGGTCCCACAGATACGCAGTATTTT. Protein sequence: CGSRLATGPTDTQYF.